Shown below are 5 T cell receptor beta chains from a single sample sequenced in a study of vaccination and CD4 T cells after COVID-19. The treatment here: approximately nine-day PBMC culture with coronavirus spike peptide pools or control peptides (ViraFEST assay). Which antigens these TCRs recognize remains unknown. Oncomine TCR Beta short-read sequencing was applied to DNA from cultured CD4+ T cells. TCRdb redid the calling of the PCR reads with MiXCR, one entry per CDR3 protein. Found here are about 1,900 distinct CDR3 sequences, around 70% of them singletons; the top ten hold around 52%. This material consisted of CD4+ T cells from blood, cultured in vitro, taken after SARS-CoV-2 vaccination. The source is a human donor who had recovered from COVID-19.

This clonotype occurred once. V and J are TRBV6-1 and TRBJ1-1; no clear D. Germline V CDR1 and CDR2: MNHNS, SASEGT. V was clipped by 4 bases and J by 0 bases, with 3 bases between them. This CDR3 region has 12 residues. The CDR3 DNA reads TGTGCCAGCAGTGCCATGAACACTGAAGCTTTCTTT. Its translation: CASSAMNTEAFF.

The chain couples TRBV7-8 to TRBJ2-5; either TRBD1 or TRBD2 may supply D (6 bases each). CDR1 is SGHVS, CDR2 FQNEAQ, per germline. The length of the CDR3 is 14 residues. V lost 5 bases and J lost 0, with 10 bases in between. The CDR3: CASSPGEDQETQYF. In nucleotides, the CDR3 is TGTGCCAGCAGCCCAGGGGAGGACCAAGAGACCCAGTACTTC.

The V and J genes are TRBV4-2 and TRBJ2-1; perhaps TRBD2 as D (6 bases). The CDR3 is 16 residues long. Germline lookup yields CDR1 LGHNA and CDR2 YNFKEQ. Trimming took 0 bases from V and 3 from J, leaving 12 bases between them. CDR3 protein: CASSQDRGIDYNEQFF. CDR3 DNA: TGTGCCAGCAGCCAAGACCGGGGGATTGACTACAATGAGCAGTTCTTC.

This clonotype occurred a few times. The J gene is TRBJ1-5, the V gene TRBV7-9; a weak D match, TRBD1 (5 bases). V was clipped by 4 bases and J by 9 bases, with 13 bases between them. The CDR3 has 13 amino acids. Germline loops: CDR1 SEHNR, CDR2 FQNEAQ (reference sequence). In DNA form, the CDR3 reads TGTGCCAGCAGCTCCCCGGACGGGGCGCCCCAGCATTTT. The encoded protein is CASSSPDGAPQHF.

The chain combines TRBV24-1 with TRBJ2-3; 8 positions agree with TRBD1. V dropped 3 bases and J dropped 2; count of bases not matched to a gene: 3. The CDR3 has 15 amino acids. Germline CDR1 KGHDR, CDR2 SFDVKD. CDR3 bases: TGTGCCACCAGTGATCTGACAGGGGCCACAGATACGCAGTATTTT. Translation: CATSDLTGATDTQYF.